This passage covers 32 T cell receptor beta chains from one sample sequenced in a study of blood T cell repertoires in COVID-19. Profiled with immunoSEQ multiplex PCR; TCRdb holds only in-frame clones, not every one. The repertoire includes 140,000 to 150,000 clones, over 80% of them detected once, and 8% to 11% sits in the top ten. What was sequenced was peripheral blood. These receptors all stem from a man aged 55 to 70 with active or convalescent COVID-19.

This chain joins TRBV14 and TRBJ2-7; TRBD2 matches at 9 bases. Germline V lookup: CDR1 SGHDN, CDR2 FVKESK. The length of the CDR3 is 13 residues. J was trimmed by 6 bases and V by 3 bases; bases with no gene match: 3. The CDR3 nucleotides read TGTGCCAGCAGCCAGGGACTAGCCAGCGAGCAGTACTTC. Its protein product is CASSQGLASEQYF.

The CDR3 region is CASSIRENYGYTF. The CDR3 nucleotides are TGTGCCAGCAGCATTCGGGAGAACTATGGCTACACCTTC. The genes are TRBV27 and TRBJ1-2; D not resolved. Germline V CDR1 and CDR2: MNHEY, SMNVEV (reference sequence). The CDR3 has 13 amino acids. V was trimmed by 6 bases and J by 2 bases, leaving 10 bases between them.

The sample holds a few counts of this clone. This same CDR3 is encoded by further DNA sequences in the sample. The chain couples TRBV5-4 to TRBJ2-7, with D tentatively TRBD2 (6 bases). V was trimmed by 4 bases and J by 0 bases, leaving 8 bases between them. Germline values: CDR1 SGHNT, CDR2 YYREEE (reference sequence). The CDR3 is 13 amino acids. The CDR3 spells CASSSSGSYEQYF. In nucleotides, the CDR3 is TGTGCCAGCAGCAGTAGCGGCTCCTACGAGCAGTACTTC.

This chain links TRBV27 with TRBJ1-6, with 8 bases matching TRBD1. The CDR3 is made up of 13 amino acids. V shed 1 base and J 15 bases; nucleotides not matched to a gene: 5. Germline-derived CDR1 and CDR2 are MNHEY and SMNVEV (reference sequence). The CDR3 nucleotides are TGTGCCAGCAGTTTATTCGGACAGGGTAACCTCCACTTT. Translating it yields CASSLFGQGNLHF.

This clone was counted a single time. V is TRBV5-5 and J is TRBJ1-5; TRBD1 might be the D (6 bases). This CDR3 has 14 residues. Germline V CDR1 and CDR2: SGHKS, YYEKEE (reference sequence). The V end lost 0 bases, the J end lost 10 bases, and 14 bases lay between the germline ends. The chain's CDR3 is CASSLETGFGPQHF. CDR3 bases: TGTGCCAGCAGCTTGGAGACAGGATTCGGACCCCAGCATTTT.

The rearrangement links TRBV12-3 or TRBV12-4 to TRBJ2-7; D gene uncertain. Trimming removed 6 bases at V and 2 bases at J, with 8 bases between. The CDR3 has 12 amino acids. As DNA, the CDR3 is TGTGCCAGCAGCCAGGTTCCCTACGAGCAGTACTTC. This translates into CASSQVPYEQYF.

The gene calls are TRBV5-8 and TRBJ2-7; 8 positions agree with TRBD2. Trimming cost V 0 bases and J 5 bases; bases outside gene matches: 7. Germline V gene sequence: CDR1 SGHTS, CDR2 YDEGEE. The CDR3 is 15 residues long. Here the CDR3 reads CASSLGAGGVNEQYF. The CDR3 DNA follows: TGTGCCAGCAGCTTGGGGGCGGGAGGTGTCAACGAGCAGTACTTC. Filled out from reference TRBV5-8 and TRBJ2-7, the complete variable domain reads EAGVTQSPTHLIKTRGQQATLRCSPISGHTSVYWYQQALGLGLQFLLWYDEGEERNRGNFPPRFSGRQFPNYSSELNVNALELEDSALYLCASSLGAGGVNEQYFGPGTRLTVT.

This rearrangement joins TRBV21-1 to TRBJ2-5; the table's D call TRBD2 went unverified against the DNA. TRBV21-1 is designated a pseudogene. This CDR3 comprises 16 residues. CDR3 bases: TGTGCCAGCAGCAAAGAGCTAGCGGGAGCCCAAGAGACCCAGTACTTC. Amino acid sequence: CASSKELAGAQETQYF.

This chain uses TRBV7-6 with TRBJ1-5, with TRBD1 matching over 11 bases. Per germline, CDR1 SGHVS and CDR2 FNYEAQ. The CDR3 extends over 18 amino acids. The V and J ends lost 5 bases and 0 bases, in that order; junction bases with no gene match: 9. The CDR3 loop reads CASSLGTGGKYSNQPQHF. The CDR3 nucleotides are TGTGCCAGCAGCCTAGGGACAGGGGGTAAATATAGCAATCAGCCCCAGCATTTT.

This chain joins TRBV14 and TRBJ2-3; D unresolved. The CDR3 covers 16 residues. Germline CDR1 reads SGHDN; CDR2 reads FVKESK. V was trimmed by 3 bases and J by 1 base, leaving 14 bases between them. The DNA for the CDR3 is TGTGCCAGCAGCCAGCTACAGCTTTCTCGCACAGATACGCAGTATTTT. Its translation is CASSQLQLSRTDTQYF.

The chain joins TRBV6-5 to TRBJ1-3; D ambiguous. The CDR3 totals 15 residues. V was trimmed by 2 bases and J by 0 bases, leaving 8 bases between them. From germline, CDR1 is MNHEY and CDR2 SVGAGI. The CDR3 sequence is CASSYKAFSGNTIYF. CDR3 nucleotide sequence: TGTGCCAGCAGTTACAAAGCCTTCTCTGGAAACACCATATATTTT.

The chain joins TRBV19 to TRBJ1-1; possible D gene TRBD1, 5 bases. CDR3 size: 15 residues. The V gene's germline CDR1 is LNHDA and CDR2 SQIVND (reference sequence). Trimming took 1 base from V and 8 from J, leaving 17 bases between them. CDR3 DNA: TGTGCCAGTAGTATAGCCGTTCGGGGGGTGAAAGAAGCTTTCTTT. Amino acid sequence: CASSIAVRGVKEAFF.

The chain uses TRBV11-2 and TRBJ2-3, with 7 bases aligning to TRBD2. Looked up from germline, CDR1 is SGHAT and CDR2 is FQNNGV. The CDR3 consists of 14 residues. The J segment lost 4 bases and the V segment lost 6 bases, leaving 7 bases of the junction unmatched. Here the CDR3 reads CASSYERGSDTQYF. The CDR3 nucleotides are TGTGCCAGCAGTTACGAGCGGGGATCAGATACGCAGTATTTT.

This clone was counted once. This sequence joins TRBV6-5 and TRBJ2-6; 7 bases agree with TRBD1. The V and J ends lost 10 bases and 2 bases, in that order; junction bases with no gene match: 8. This CDR3 has 15 amino acids. Germline V gives CDR1 MNHEY, CDR2 SVGAGI. The CDR3: CATHLTGAGANVLTF. DNA of the CDR3: TGTGCCACCCACCTCACAGGGGCTGGGGCCAACGTCCTGACTTTC.

The chain has TRBV28 and TRBJ2-2; D ambiguous. The CDR3 loop spans 13 amino acids. The germline CDR1 and CDR2 sequences are MDHEN and SYDVKM. V was trimmed by 6 bases and J by 2 bases, leaving 7 bases between them. CDR3 in amino acids: CASSTLNTGELFF. DNA of the CDR3: TGTGCCAGCAGCACCCTAAACACCGGGGAGCTGTTTTTT.

This sequence joins TRBV6-2 or TRBV6-3 and TRBJ1-5; TRBD1 aligns across 12 bases. This CDR3 is built from 15 residues. Germline V gene lookup returns CDR1 MNHEY and CDR2 SVGEGT. V gave up 4 bases and J gave up 4 bases; unmatched junction bases: 2. The CDR3 is CASSWGQGANQPQHF. The CDR3 DNA follows: TGTGCCAGCAGTTGGGGACAGGGGGCAAATCAGCCCCAGCATTTT.

This chain uses TRBV2 with TRBJ2-3, with TRBD1 identical over 11 bases. Unmatched junction bases numbered 5, after V lost 3 bases and J lost 6 bases. This CDR3 spans 15 amino acids. The germline V gene encodes CDR1 SNHLY and CDR2 FYNNEI. This chain's CDR3 is CASSDRDRGFDTQYF. The DNA of the CDR3 is TGTGCCAGCAGTGACCGGGACAGGGGGTTCGATACGCAGTATTTT.

The rearrangement uses TRBV4-1 and TRBJ2-3; 9 nucleotides line up with TRBD1. V was clipped by 4 bases and J by 4 bases; unmatched bases: 9. The germline V gene has CDR1 MGHRA and CDR2 YSYEKL. The length of the CDR3 is 16 residues. The CDR3 DNA reads as TGCGCCAGCAGCCCGGACAGGGGAACACGAGCAGATACGCAGTATTTT. Translation gives CASSPDRGTRADTQYF.

This clone turned up a few times. The J gene is TRBJ1-6, the V gene TRBV5-6; 7 positions agree with TRBD1. Unmatched junction bases numbered 4, after V lost 1 base and J lost 9 bases. This CDR3 spans 14 amino acids. Germline lookup yields CDR1 SGHDT and CDR2 YYEEEE. The CDR3 bases are TGTGCCAGCAGCTTGTTACAGGGGATTTCACCCCTCCACTTT. Translation: CASSLLQGISPLHF.

This chain uses TRBV18 with TRBJ2-7; D may be TRBD2 (6 bases). This CDR3 region has 14 residues. Per the germline V gene, CDR1 is KGHSH and CDR2 is LQKENI. Trimming removed 0 bases at V and 1 base at J, with 7 bases between. The CDR3 sequence is CASSPPGLSYEQYF. CDR3 nucleotide sequence: TGTGCCAGCTCACCACCGGGACTTTCCTACGAGCAGTACTTC.

This chain links TRBV28 with TRBJ2-3, with a weak D call TRBD2 (5 bases). CDR3 length equals 15 residues. Trimming shortened V by 4 bases and J by 0 bases, and 11 bases separated the two germline ends. Germline loops: CDR1 MDHEN, CDR2 SYDVKM. The CDR3 protein is CASSWAGTSTDTQYF. The CDR3 DNA follows: TGTGCCAGCAGTTGGGCGGGCACTAGCACAGATACGCAGTATTTT.

This chain uses TRBV28 with TRBJ2-7; 8 nucleotides match TRBD2. J lost 2 bases, V lost 4 bases, and 7 bases had no gene match. This CDR3 has 15 residues. In germline, CDR1 is MDHEN, CDR2 SYDVKM. CDR3 sequence: CASSSAGAGAYEQYF. The DNA of the CDR3 is TGTGCCAGCAGTTCGGCGGGAGCGGGGGCCTACGAGCAGTACTTC. The full variable domain, its missing parts supplied by reference TRBV28 and TRBJ2-7, is DVKVTQSSRYLVKRTGEKVFLECVQDMDHENMFWYRQDPGLGLRLIYFSYDVKMKEKGDIPEGYSVSREKKERFSLILESASTNQTSMYLCASSSAGAGAYEQYFGPGTRLTVT.

The chain carries TRBV4-1 and TRBJ2-2; the match to TRBD2 covers 12 bases. The CDR3 extends over 20 amino acids. V gave up 4 bases and J gave up 2 bases; unmatched junction bases: 14. Germline V gives CDR1 MGHRA, CDR2 YSYEKL. The DNA of the CDR3 is TGCGCCAGCAGCCGCTCATTTTCGACTAGCGGGGGCCCCAACACCGGGGAGCTGTTTTTT. This sequence encodes CASSRSFSTSGGPNTGELFF.

This sequence joins TRBV7-9 and TRBJ1-2; D is perhaps TRBD1 (5 bases). The V gene's germline CDR1 is SEHNR and CDR2 FQNEAQ (reference sequence). The V and J ends lost 5 bases and 6 bases respectively, with 16 bases between them. CDR3 length: 14 residues. The CDR3 loop is CASSSLEGRDGYTF. CDR3 nucleotide sequence: TGTGCCAGCAGCAGTCTGGAGGGCAGGGATGGCTACACCTTC.

The J gene is TRBJ2-7, the V gene TRBV3-1 (or the pseudogene TRBV3-2), with 8 bases identical to TRBD2. V lost 4 bases and J lost 0; bases outside the gene matches: 8. Germline V gives CDR1 LGHDT, CDR2 YNNKEL (reference sequence). This CDR3 comprises 16 residues. The CDR3 protein is CASSPLLTSGSYEQYF. The CDR3 DNA is TGTGCCAGCAGCCCACTACTCACTAGCGGCTCCTACGAGCAGTACTTC.

The V gene is TRBV3-1 (or the pseudogene TRBV3-2), the J gene TRBJ2-1; the match to TRBD2 covers 7 bases. V lost 4 bases to trimming and J lost 6 bases; unmatched junction nucleotides: 3. The germline V gene encodes CDR1 LGHDT and CDR2 YNNKEL (reference sequence). The CDR3 is made up of 13 amino acids. The CDR3 bases are TGTGCCAGCAGCCTCAGCGGGGCCAATGAGCAGTTCTTC. This encodes CASSLSGANEQFF.

The chain links TRBV6-6 to TRBJ2-2; TRBD1 might be the D (6 bases). Per the germline V gene, CDR1 is MNHNY and CDR2 is SVGAGI (reference sequence). The V end was cut by 4 bases, the J end by 1 base, with 10 bases between. The CDR3 runs 15 residues. The CDR3 spells CASSLTGKNTGELFF. The DNA for the CDR3 is TGTGCCAGCAGTTTGACAGGAAAGAACACCGGGGAGCTGTTTTTT.

The gene calls are TRBV5-1 and TRBJ2-1; the D is unclear. Germline V CDR1 and CDR2: SGHRS, YFSETQ. Trimming took off 4 bases at V and 5 bases at J, with 7 bases between the two ends. CDR3 length: 12 residues. The chain's CDR3 is CASSASNNEQFF. The CDR3 DNA reads as TGCGCCAGCAGCGCCAGTAACAATGAGCAGTTCTTC.

The V call is TRBV5-1, the J call TRBJ2-3, with 11 positions matching TRBD1. CDR3 length: 15 amino acids. Germline lookup yields CDR1 SGHRS and CDR2 YFSETQ. The ends lost 6 bases at V and 4 bases at J; junction bases unmatched: 7. The CDR3 is CASTMGDRGADTQYF. Here the CDR3 DNA reads TGCGCCAGCACCATGGGGGACAGGGGGGCAGATACGCAGTATTTT.

The V and J genes are TRBV18 and TRBJ1-1; TRBD1 might be the D (5 bases). Germline V CDR1 and CDR2: KGHSH, LQKENI. Trimming shortened V by 1 base and J by 11 bases, and 11 bases separated the two germline ends. CDR3 length: 12 amino acids. This CDR3 reads CASSPLRGSAFF. For the CDR3, the DNA is TGTGCCAGCTCACCACTTAGGGGCTCCGCTTTCTTT.

V is TRBV7-3 and J is TRBJ2-7, with D maybe TRBD1 (6 bases). This CDR3 is 11 amino acids long. The germline V gene has CDR1 SGHTA and CDR2 FQGTGA. V was shortened by 4 bases and J by 9 bases, with 10 bases between the two germline ends. The CDR3 here is CASSSQGAQYF. CDR3 DNA: TGTGCCAGCAGCTCACAGGGTGCGCAGTACTTC.

V and J are TRBV6-5 and TRBJ2-2; possible D gene TRBD1, 6 bases. The CDR3 is made up of 14 amino acids. The germline CDR1 and CDR2 sequences are MNHEY and SVGAGI. Trimming pared 7 bases from V and 5 bases from J, leaving 14 bases between. The CDR3 bases are TGTGCCAGCAAACGGGACATCGGGACCGGGGAGCTGTTTTTT. Its translation is CASKRDIGTGELFF.